The T cell receptor (beta chain) described here comes from a study of response to subunit inactivated influenza vaccine. This clonotype was observed at least ten times. This CDR3 comprises 13 residues. V shed 7 bases and J shed 6 bases, with 13 bases lying between them. CDR1 MNHEY and CDR2 SVGAGI come from the germline V gene. Using its own MiXCR run on the RT-PCR reads, TCRdb lists one record per CDR3 protein. This table holds more than 700,000 distinct CDR3 sequences, 21% found once. The TCR sequence derives from a man aged 50-59 years who received an inactivated influenza vaccine. This specimen consisted of PBMCs from blood, obtained 5 to 6 days after vaccination. This chain joins TRBV6-5 and TRBJ2-1; D gene uncertain. The CDR3 protein is CASTRWGSNEQFF. As DNA, the CDR3 is TGTGCCAGCACCCGGTGGGGTTCCAATGAGCAGTTCTTC.